The T cell receptor (beta chain) under discussion was sequenced for a study of blood T cells in healthy people across ages. A second PCR, run for about 7 to 12 cycles, used a sample-barcoded 5' primer plus a J-beta primer mix. Via MiXCR, TCRdb re-called the 5' RACE reads, giving one row per CDR3 protein. The sample lists around 1,000,000 distinct CDR3 sequences, less than 25% occurring once. V was pared by 5 bases and J by 8 bases, with 17 bases between. The CDR3 consists of 13 residues. Per the germline V gene, CDR1 is SGHKS and CDR2 is YYEKEE (reference sequence). Another study also made use of these data, one on T cells of mothers and their children. That source adds: A few healthy Caucasian mothers, along with their six children, served as the donors.

Material: blood. This chain joins TRBV5-5 and TRBJ2-7, with D maybe TRBD2 (6 bases). The receptor was isolated from a girl aged 2 to 9 in good health. The CDR3 region has the DNA TGTGCCAGCAGGGTTGGGCAGGGAGGAAAGCAGTACTTC. Encoded protein: CASRVGQGGKQYF.